These 10 T cell receptor beta chains came from one sample sequenced in a study of CD8 T cells in ankylosing spondylitis. TCRdb recomputed calls from the 5' RACE reads with MiXCR, one row per CDR3 protein. The sample lists about 160,000 distinct CDR3 sequences, approximately 20% occurring once. The sample taken for sequencing was blood, either unsorted or a sorted T cell fraction (not recorded which). These receptor sequences come from a male donor with ankylosing spondylitis or in good health (not recorded which).

CDR3 sequence reads: CSADRDVYEQYF. The CDR3 nucleotides are TGCAGTGCTGACCGGGACGTTTACGAGCAGTACTTC. The chain couples TRBV20-1 to TRBJ2-7; TRBD1 or TRBD2 may be the D gene (5 bases each). Deletions cut 5 bases from V and 4 bases from J, with 12 bases between. Germline V lookup: CDR1 DFQATT, CDR2 SNEGSKA (reference sequence). The CDR3 has 12 residues.

This clonotype was counted many times. This rearrangement joins TRBV4-1 to TRBJ2-2, with D perhaps assigned TRBD1 or TRBD2 (5 bases each). Germline CDR1 reads MGHRA; CDR2 reads YSYEKL. Trimming removed 0 bases at V and 9 bases at J, with 11 bases between. This CDR3 is 14 amino acids long. The CDR3 reads CASSQDNEGRELFF. The CDR3 DNA reads TGCGCCAGCAGCCAAGATAATGAGGGACGGGAGCTGTTTTTT.

J is TRBJ1-6 and V is TRBV28, with D possibly matching TRBD1 (5 bases). Germline values: CDR1 MDHEN, CDR2 SYDVKM. Trimming took off 5 bases at V and 7 bases at J, with 15 bases between the two ends. The CDR3 runs 15 residues. This CDR3 reads CASSLTRQQNSPLHF. Written as DNA, the CDR3 is TGTGCCAGCAGTCTTACCCGACAGCAGAATTCACCCCTCCACTTT.

The genes are TRBV29-1 and TRBJ2-5; D gene ambiguous. Trimming stripped 5 bases from V and 4 bases from J, with 11 bases between. Germline assignment: CDR1 SQVTM and CDR2 ANQGSEA. The CDR3 runs to 12 residues. CDR3 sequence: CSVWSVLETQYF. CDR3 DNA: TGCAGCGTTTGGTCAGTTCTAGAGACCCAGTACTTC.

This clonotype was seen many times. J is TRBJ2-1 and V is TRBV9; D call uncertain. V dropped 0 bases and J dropped 9 bases, with 10 bases sitting between them. The germline gives CDR1 SGDLS, CDR2 YYNGEE. This CDR3 spans 13 amino acids. CDR3 coding DNA: TGTGCCAGCAGCGTAGTCCTCCAGCGTGAGCAGTTCTTC. Translation gives CASSVVLQREQFF.

Many counts were recorded for this clonotype. This chain connects TRBV3-1 to TRBJ1-1; 7 bases align to TRBD1. CDR1 and CDR2 from the germline V gene are LGHDT and YNNKEL (reference sequence). CDR3 length: 13 amino acids. Unmatched junction bases numbered 5, after V lost 5 bases and J lost 5 bases. The CDR3 reads CASSRQGGTEAFF. In DNA, the CDR3 is TGTGCCAGCAGCAGACAGGGAGGAACTGAAGCTTTCTTT.

The CDR3 loop reads CASSLDRWGAQNTGELFF. The DNA of the CDR3 is TGTGCCAGCAGCTTAGATCGCTGGGGAGCGCAGAACACCGGGGAGCTGTTTTTT. The J gene is TRBJ2-2, the V gene TRBV11-2, with D possibly matching TRBD2 (5 bases). This CDR3 has 18 amino acids. The germline gives CDR1 SGHAT, CDR2 FQNNGV. V was pared by 0 bases and J by 1 base, with 15 bases between.

This clonotype was counted ten times or more. V usage is TRBV9 and J usage is TRBJ2-1, with 7 nucleotides matching TRBD2. V lost 0 bases and J lost 4; bases outside the gene matches: 4. This CDR3 contains 15 residues. Germline V lookup: CDR1 SGDLS, CDR2 YYNGEE. CDR3 in DNA: TGTGCCAGCAGCGTAGGCGGGGGAGGGTACAATGAGCAGTTCTTC. It yields the protein CASSVGGGGYNEQFF.

Ten or more counts support this clonotype. The chain uses TRBV9 and TRBJ2-1; D gene unclear. The ends were cut back, 1 base at V and 8 bases at J, with 7 bases in the middle. Germline assignment: CDR1 SGDLS and CDR2 YYNGEE. CDR3 length: 12 amino acids. The CDR3 DNA follows: TGTGCCAGCAGCGTATCCATGGATGAGCAGTTCTTC. Translating gives CASSVSMDEQFF.

On this clonotype: At one of its ends the junction is not consistent with the germline gene, which may arise from a read error. The genes are TRBV5-1 and TRBJ2-1; D not resolved. This CDR3 is 15 amino acids long. Germline CDR1 and CDR2: SGHRS and YFSETQ. Here the CDR3 reads CVSSLSGPSYNEQFF. CDR3 coding DNA: TGCGTCAGCAGCTTGTCCGGCCCCTCCTACAATGAGCAGTTCTTC.